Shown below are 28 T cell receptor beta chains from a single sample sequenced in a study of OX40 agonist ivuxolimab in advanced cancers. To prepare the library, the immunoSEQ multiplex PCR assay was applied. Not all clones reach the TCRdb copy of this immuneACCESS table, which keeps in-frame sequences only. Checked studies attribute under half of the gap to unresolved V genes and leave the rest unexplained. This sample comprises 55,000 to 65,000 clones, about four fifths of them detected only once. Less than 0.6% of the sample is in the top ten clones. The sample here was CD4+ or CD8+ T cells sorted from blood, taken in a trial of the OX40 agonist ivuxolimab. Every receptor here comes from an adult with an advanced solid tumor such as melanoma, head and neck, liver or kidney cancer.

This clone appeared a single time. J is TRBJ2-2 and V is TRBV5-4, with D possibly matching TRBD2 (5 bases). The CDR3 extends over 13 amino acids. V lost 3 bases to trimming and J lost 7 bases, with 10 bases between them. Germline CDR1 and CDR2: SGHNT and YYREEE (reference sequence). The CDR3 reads CASSSLRDGELFF. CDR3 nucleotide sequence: TGTGCCAGCAGCTCCCTTCGGGACGGGGAGCTGTTTTTT. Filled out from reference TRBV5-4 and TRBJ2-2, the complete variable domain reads ETGVTQSPTHLIKTRGQQVTLRCSSQSGHNTVSWYQQALGQGPQFIFQYYREEENGRGNFPPRFSGLQFPNYSSELNVNALELDDSALYLCASSSLRDGELFFGEGSRLTVL.

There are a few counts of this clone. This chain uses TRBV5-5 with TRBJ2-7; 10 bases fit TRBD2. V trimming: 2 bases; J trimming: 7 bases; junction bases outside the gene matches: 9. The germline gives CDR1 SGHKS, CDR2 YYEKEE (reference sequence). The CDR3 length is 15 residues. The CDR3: CASSFGGSSGSEQYF. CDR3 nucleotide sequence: TGTGCCAGCAGCTTCGGAGGGTCTAGCGGGAGTGAGCAGTACTTC.

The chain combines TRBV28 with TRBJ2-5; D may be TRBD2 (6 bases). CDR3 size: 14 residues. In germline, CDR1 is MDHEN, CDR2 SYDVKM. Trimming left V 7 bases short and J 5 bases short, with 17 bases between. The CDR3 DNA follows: TGTGCCAGCAATAGTCGGGGGAGAGGGGAGACCCAGTACTTC. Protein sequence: CASNSRGRGETQYF.

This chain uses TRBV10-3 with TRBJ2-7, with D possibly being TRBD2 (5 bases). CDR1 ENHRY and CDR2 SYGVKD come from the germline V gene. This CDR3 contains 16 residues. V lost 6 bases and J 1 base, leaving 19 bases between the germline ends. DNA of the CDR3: TGTGCCATCAGCAATCCTTCGACGGGAAGATCCTACGAGCAGTACTTC. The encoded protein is CAISNPSTGRSYEQYF.

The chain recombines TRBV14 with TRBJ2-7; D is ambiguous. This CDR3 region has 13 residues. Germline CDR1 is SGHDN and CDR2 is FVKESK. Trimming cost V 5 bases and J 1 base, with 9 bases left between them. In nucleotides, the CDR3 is TGTGCCAGCAGCTCGACCAGTTCCTACGAGCAGTACTTC. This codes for CASSSTSSYEQYF.

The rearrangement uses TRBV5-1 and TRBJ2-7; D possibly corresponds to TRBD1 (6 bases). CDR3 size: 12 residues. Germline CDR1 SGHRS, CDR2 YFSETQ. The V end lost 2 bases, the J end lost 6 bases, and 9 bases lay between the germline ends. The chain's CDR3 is CASSLQGFEQYF. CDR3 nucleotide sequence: TGCGCCAGCAGCTTACAGGGCTTCGAGCAGTACTTC.

The CDR3, as DNA: TGCAGCGTCCCGGGACAGGGAACAGGAAAACTGTTTTTT. It is translated as CSVPGQGTGKLFF. V is TRBV29-1 and J is TRBJ1-4, with 9 positions matching TRBD1. This CDR3 has 13 amino acids. The junction had 9 bases not matched to a gene; V was cut back by 6 bases and J by 10 bases. Germline-derived CDR1 and CDR2 are SQVTM and ANQGSEA.

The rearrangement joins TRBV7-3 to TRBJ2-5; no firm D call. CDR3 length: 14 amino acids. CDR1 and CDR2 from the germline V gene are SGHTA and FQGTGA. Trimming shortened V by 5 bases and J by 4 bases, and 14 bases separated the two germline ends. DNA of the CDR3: TGTGCCAGCAGCCTGTTGGGGTCCGGAGAGACCCAGTACTTC. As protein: CASSLLGSGETQYF.

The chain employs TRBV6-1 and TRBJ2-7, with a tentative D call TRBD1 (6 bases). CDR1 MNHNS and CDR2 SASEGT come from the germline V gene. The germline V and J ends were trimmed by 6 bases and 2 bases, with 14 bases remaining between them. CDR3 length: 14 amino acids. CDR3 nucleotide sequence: TGTGCCAGCAGCAATGGGGACACCACCTACGAGCAGTACTTC. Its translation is CASSNGDTTYEQYF.

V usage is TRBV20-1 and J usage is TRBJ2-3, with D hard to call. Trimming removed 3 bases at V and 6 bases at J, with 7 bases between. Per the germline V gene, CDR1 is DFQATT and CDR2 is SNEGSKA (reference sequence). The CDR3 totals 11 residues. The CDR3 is CSASIPDTQYF. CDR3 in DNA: TGCAGTGCTAGTATCCCTGATACGCAGTATTTT.

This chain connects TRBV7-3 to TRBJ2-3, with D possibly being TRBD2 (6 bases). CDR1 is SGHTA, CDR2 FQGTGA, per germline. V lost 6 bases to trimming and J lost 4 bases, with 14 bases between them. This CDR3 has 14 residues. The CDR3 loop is CASSPGREPDTQYF. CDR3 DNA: TGTGCCAGCAGTCCAGGCCGGGAGCCAGATACGCAGTATTTT.

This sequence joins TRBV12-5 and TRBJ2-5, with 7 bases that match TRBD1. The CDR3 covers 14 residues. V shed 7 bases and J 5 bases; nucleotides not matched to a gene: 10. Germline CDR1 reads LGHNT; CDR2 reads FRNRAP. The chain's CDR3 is CASAPTGPGETQYF. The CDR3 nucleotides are TGTGCTAGTGCCCCGACAGGGCCGGGGGAGACCCAGTACTTC.

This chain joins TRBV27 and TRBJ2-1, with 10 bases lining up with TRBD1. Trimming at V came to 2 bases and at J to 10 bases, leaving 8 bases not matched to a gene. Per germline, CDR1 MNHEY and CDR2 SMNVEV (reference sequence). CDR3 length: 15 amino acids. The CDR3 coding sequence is TGTGCCAGCAGTTTAACCGGGACAGGGGCTTACGAGCAGTTCTTC. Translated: CASSLTGTGAYEQFF.

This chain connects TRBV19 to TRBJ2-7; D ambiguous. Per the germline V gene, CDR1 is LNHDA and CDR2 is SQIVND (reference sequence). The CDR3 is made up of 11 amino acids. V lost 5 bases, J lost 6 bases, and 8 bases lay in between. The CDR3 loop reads CASSSASEQYF. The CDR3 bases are TGTGCCAGTAGTTCGGCTTCCGAGCAGTACTTC.

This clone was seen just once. The CDR3 loop is CASSELVWGISNEQFF. Here the CDR3 DNA reads TGCGCCAGCAGTGAGTTGGTCTGGGGGATTAGCAATGAGCAGTTCTTC. The gene calls are TRBV10-2 and TRBJ2-1, with D perhaps matching TRBD1 or TRBD2 (5 bases each). Germline V gives CDR1 WSHSY, CDR2 SAAADI. The V end lost 1 base, the J end lost 6 bases, and 16 bases lay between the germline ends. The CDR3 is 16 amino acids.

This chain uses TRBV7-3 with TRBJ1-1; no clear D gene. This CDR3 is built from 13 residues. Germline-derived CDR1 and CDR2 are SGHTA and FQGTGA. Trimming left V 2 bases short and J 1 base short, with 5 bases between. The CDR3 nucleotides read TGTGCCAGCAGCTTATCAGAGAACACTGAAGCTTTCTTT. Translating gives CASSLSENTEAFF. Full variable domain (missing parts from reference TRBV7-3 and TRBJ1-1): GAGVSQTPSNKVTEKGKYVELRCDPISGHTALYWYRQSLGQGPEFLIYFQGTGAADDSGLPNDRFFAVRPEGSVSTLKIQRTERGDSAVYLCASSLSENTEAFFGQGTRLTVV.

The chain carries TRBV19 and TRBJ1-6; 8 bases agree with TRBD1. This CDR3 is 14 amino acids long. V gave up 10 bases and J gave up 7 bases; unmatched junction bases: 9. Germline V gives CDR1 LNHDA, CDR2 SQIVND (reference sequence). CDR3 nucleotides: TGTGCCACTACGCAGGGACAGGCGAATTCACCCCTCCACTTT. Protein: CATTQGQANSPLHF. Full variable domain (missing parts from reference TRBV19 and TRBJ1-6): DGGITQSPKYLFRKEGQNVTLSCEQNLNHDAMYWYRQDPGQGLRLIYYSQIVNDFQKGDIAEGYSVSREKKESFPLTVTSAQKNPTAFYLCATTQGQANSPLHFGNGTRLTVT.

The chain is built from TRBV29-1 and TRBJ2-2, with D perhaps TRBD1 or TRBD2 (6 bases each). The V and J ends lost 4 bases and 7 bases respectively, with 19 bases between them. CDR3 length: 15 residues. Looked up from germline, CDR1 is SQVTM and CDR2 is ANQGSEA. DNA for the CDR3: TGCAGCGTTGGGGGGCCAGCGGGCCGGGACGGGGAGCTGTTTTTT. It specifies CSVGGPAGRDGELFF.

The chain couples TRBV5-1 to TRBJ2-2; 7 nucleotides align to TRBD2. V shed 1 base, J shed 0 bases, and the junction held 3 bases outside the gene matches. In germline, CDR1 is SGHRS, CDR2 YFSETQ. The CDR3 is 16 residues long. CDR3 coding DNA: TGCGCCAGCAGCTTGAATGCGGGAGCGAACACCGGGGAGCTGTTTTTT. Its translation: CASSLNAGANTGELFF.

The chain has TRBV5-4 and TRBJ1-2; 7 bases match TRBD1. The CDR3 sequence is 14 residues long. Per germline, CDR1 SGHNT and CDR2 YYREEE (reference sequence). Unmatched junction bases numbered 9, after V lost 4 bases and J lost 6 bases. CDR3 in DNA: TGTGCCAGCAGCCAACCAACAGGGGTACATGGCTACACCTTC. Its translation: CASSQPTGVHGYTF.

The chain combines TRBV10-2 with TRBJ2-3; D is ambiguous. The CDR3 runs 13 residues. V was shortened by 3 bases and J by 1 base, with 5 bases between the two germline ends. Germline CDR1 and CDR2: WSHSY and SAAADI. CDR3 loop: CASSDAGTDTQYF. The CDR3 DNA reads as TGCGCCAGCAGTGACGCAGGCACAGATACGCAGTATTTT.

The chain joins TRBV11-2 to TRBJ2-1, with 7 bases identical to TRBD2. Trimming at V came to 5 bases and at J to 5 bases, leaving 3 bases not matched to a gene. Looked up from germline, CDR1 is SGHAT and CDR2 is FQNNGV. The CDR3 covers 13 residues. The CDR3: CASSPGTNNEQFF. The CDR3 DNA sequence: TGTGCCAGCAGCCCCGGGACTAACAATGAGCAGTTCTTC.

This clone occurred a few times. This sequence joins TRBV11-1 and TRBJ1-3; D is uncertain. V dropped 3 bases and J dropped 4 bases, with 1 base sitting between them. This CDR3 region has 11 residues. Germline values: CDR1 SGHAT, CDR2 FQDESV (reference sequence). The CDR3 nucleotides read TGTGCCAGCAGCTTGGGAAACACCATATATTTT. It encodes CASSLGNTIYF.

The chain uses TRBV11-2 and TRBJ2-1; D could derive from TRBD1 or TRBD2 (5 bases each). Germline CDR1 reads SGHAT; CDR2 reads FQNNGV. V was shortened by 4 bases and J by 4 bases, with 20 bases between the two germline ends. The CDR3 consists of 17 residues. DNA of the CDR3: TGTGCCAGCAGCTGGGGACCCCTAGGCAGCCTTTACAATGAGCAGTTCTTC. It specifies CASSWGPLGSLYNEQFF.

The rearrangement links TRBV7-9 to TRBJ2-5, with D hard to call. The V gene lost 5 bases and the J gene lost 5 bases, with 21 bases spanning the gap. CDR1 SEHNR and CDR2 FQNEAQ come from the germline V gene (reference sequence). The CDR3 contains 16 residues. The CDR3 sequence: CASSPLVDRFFETQYF. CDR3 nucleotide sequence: TGTGCCAGCAGCCCCCTTGTAGATAGGTTTTTTGAGACCCAGTACTTC.

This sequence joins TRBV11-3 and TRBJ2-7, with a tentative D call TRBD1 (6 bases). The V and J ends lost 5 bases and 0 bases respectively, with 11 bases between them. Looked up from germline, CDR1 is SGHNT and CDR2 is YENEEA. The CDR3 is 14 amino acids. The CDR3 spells CASSVGQTSYEQYF. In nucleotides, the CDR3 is TGTGCCAGCAGCGTTGGACAGACCTCCTACGAGCAGTACTTC.

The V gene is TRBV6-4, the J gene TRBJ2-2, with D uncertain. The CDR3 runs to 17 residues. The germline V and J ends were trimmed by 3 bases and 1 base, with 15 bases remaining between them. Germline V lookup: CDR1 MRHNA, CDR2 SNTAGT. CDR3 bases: TGTGCCAGCAGTGATATGGGCGGCCTCGGGAACACCGGGGAGCTGTTTTTT. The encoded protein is CASSDMGGLGNTGELFF.

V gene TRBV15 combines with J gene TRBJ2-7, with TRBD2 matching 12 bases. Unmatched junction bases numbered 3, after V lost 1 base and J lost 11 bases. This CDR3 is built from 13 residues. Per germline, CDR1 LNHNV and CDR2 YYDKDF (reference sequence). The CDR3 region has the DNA TGTGCCACCAGCAGAGGACTAGCGGGAGACGAGTACTTC. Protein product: CATSRGLAGDEYF.